This TCR beta chain originates from a study of spatial heterogeneity in lung cancer. TCRdb redid the calling of the 5' RACE reads with MiXCR, one entry per CDR3 protein. Of roughly 54,000 distinct CDR3 sequences listed, roughly 7.6% were seen once; the top ten hold about an eighth. Specified time point: sample taken at primary tumor resection. The input material, whole RNA from tumor, nontumor lung or frozen PBMC, was sequenced unsorted. A total of some 70 untreated early-stage non-small cell lung cancer patients served as donors. The V segment lost 7 bases and the J segment 7 bases; nucleotides outside the gene matches: 12. There are 15 residues in the CDR3. This clonotype was observed a handful of times.

The chain joins TRBV12-3 or TRBV12-4 to TRBJ1-4, with TRBD1 matching 7 bases. The sequence was collected from a female donor with early-stage non-small cell lung cancer. The sequenced sample was PBMCs, obtained at surgery. CDR3 sequence (DNA): TGTGCCAGCAAACCTCCGGGACAGAGGGGTGAAAAACTGTTTTTT. Translating gives CASKPPGQRGEKLFF.